This TCR beta chain appears in the sequencing data of a study of T cell responses to AZD1222 COVID-19 vaccine. Turning to the study itself: Second doses were pooled across both intervals (about 4 or about 12 weeks). Study findings and constraints: Donors, mostly white British, included more females; clonal diversity was possibly underestimated. Within unmutated variant regions lay the reported targets of nearly half of spike-specific TCRs. Only after the peak T cell response were repertoires sampled.

Sequencing used immunoSEQ multiplex PCR; TCRdb keeps in-frame clones, though not all of them. The sample holds 150,000 or so clones, 80% to 95% seen once. The CDR3 runs to 11 residues. Germline CDR1 SGHVS, CDR2 FQNEAQ. V shed 2 bases and J shed 3 bases, with 2 bases lying between them. About this clone itself: Its antigen is undetermined.

V gene TRBV7-8 combines with J gene TRBJ2-7; D unclear. The source is an adult in good health. The sample consisted of peripheral blood, taken on day 0 of AZD1222 vaccination. The CDR3: CASSLNYEQYF. The CDR3 DNA reads as TGTGCCAGCAGCTTAAACTACGAGCAGTACTTC.